The 25 T cell receptor beta chains below come from one sample, sequenced in a study of T cells after yellow fever vaccination (dated by TCRdb to the late 2010s). The meaning of the sample's treatment or condition label: live attenuated yellow fever vaccine strain. Library preparation employed 5' RACE. For sequencing, an Illumina NovaSeq 6000 was employed. The public reads were reprocessed in TCRdb via fastp at Q25 and MiXCR, keeping in-frame beta chains. Every CDR3 protein is listed once, alongside the most common genes and DNA of its rows. This sample gives hundreds of thousands of distinct CDR3 sequences in total; roughly a sixth of them show up just once. The biggest ten clones account for roughly a sixth of the sample. The input for sequencing was PBMCs, taken before the yellow fever booster vaccination. The origin of the receptors is a man between 18 and 29 years old who received the YFV17D yellow fever vaccine.

This clonotype was recorded many times. This rearrangement joins TRBV4-3 to TRBJ2-1, with 8 bases matching TRBD2. Trimming at V came to 4 bases and at J to 6 bases, leaving 5 bases not matched to a gene. Germline V gene lookup returns CDR1 LGHNA and CDR2 YSLEER. The CDR3 runs 14 residues. CDR3 in amino acids: CASSRGGGLNEQFF. CDR3 coding DNA: TGCGCCAGCAGCCGCGGCGGGGGGCTCAATGAGCAGTTCTTC.

This clonotype was counted between two and nine times. The rearrangement joins TRBV6-2 or TRBV6-3 to TRBJ2-1; the match to TRBD2 covers 14 bases. The CDR3 covers 17 residues. Germline assignment: CDR1 MNHEY and CDR2 SVGEGT. J lost 4 bases, V lost 4 bases, and 6 bases had no gene match. CDR3: CASSSRTSGGTYNEQFF. CDR3 coding DNA: TGTGCCAGCAGTTCAAGGACTAGCGGGGGGACTTACAATGAGCAGTTCTTC.

This sequence joins TRBV4-3 and TRBJ2-7; 9 nucleotides match TRBD2. The junction had 4 bases not matched to a gene; V was cut back by 4 bases and J by 6 bases. CDR1 LGHNA and CDR2 YSLEER come from the germline V gene. The CDR3 contains 13 residues. The CDR3 DNA sequence: TGCGCCAGCAGCCGGGAGCGGGGGGTCGAGCAGTACGTC. It is translated as CASSRERGVEQYV.

Only a few counts were recorded for this clonotype. This rearrangement joins TRBV5-1 to TRBJ2-1; D is perhaps TRBD1 (6 bases). From germline, CDR1 is SGHRS and CDR2 YFSETQ. V was pared by 4 bases and J by 9 bases, with 14 bases between. The CDR3 sequence is 13 residues long. CDR3: CASSRTDLSEQFF. The CDR3 bases are TGCGCCAGCAGCCGGACAGATCTCAGTGAGCAGTTCTTC.

There are many counts of this clonotype. The rearrangement links TRBV5-1 to TRBJ2-3; D may be TRBD2 (6 bases). V lost 1 base and J 5 bases, leaving 14 bases between the germline ends. Germline V gene sequence: CDR1 SGHRS, CDR2 YFSETQ. This CDR3 spans 15 amino acids. The CDR3 spells CASSLLGQGGDTQYF. In DNA, the CDR3 is TGCGCCAGCAGCTTGCTAGGGCAGGGAGGAGATACGCAGTATTTT.

This clonotype was counted a few times. This chain uses TRBV29-1 with TRBJ2-2; TRBD1 matches 11 bases. Per the germline V gene, CDR1 is SQVTM and CDR2 is ANQGSEA. CDR3 size: 13 residues. J gave up 6 bases and V 6 bases, and 3 bases lay outside the gene matches. This CDR3 reads CSVGDRGAGELFF. DNA of the CDR3: TGCAGCGTGGGGGACAGGGGGGCCGGGGAGCTGTTTTTT.

The CDR3 sequence: CASSPSAVSGANVLTF. As DNA, the CDR3 is TGTGCCAGCAGCCCAAGCGCAGTCTCCGGGGCCAACGTCCTGACTTTC. The chain couples TRBV7-9 to TRBJ2-6; D is uncertain. Germline V gives CDR1 SEHNR, CDR2 FQNEAQ (reference sequence). V lost 5 bases and J lost 4, with 15 bases in between. The CDR3 has 16 residues. Looking up the rest from reference TRBV7-9 and TRBJ2-6 gives the full variable domain: DTGVSQNPRHKITKRGQNVTFRCDPISEHNRLYWYRQTLGQGPEFLTYFQNEAQLEKSRLLSDRFSAERPKGSFSTLEIQRTEQGDSAMYLCASSPSAVSGANVLTFGAGSRLTVL.

This clonotype was observed a handful of times. The chain links TRBV29-1 to TRBJ2-3; the match to TRBD2 covers 10 bases. The CDR3 loop spans 13 amino acids. V dropped 7 bases and J dropped 4; count of bases not matched to a gene: 5. Germline CDR1 and CDR2: SQVTM and ANQGSEA. The CDR3 loop is CSGGTSVADTQYF. In DNA, the CDR3 is TGCAGCGGGGGGACTAGCGTCGCAGATACGCAGTATTTT.

This clonotype appeared a few times. J is TRBJ2-5 and V is TRBV18; 10 bases map to TRBD1. CDR3 length: 16 amino acids. V was clipped by 4 bases and J by 3 bases; unmatched bases: 8. Germline CDR1 is KGHSH and CDR2 is LQKENI. For the CDR3, the DNA is TGTGCCAGCTCACAAAATCTCGGGACAGGGGAAGAGACCCAGTACTTC. Its protein product is CASSQNLGTGEETQYF. The full variable domain, completed using reference TRBV18 and TRBJ2-5, is NAGVMQNPRHLVRRRGQEARLRCSPMKGHSHVYWYRQLPEEGLKFMVYLQKENIIDESGMPKERFSAEFPKEGPSILRIQQVVRGDSAAYFCASSQNLGTGEETQYFGPGTRLLVL.

As concerns this clonotype: A much larger clone sits a single nucleotide away, making a read error possible. V and J are TRBV27 and TRBJ1-5; D perhaps matches TRBD1 (5 bases). The CDR3 totals 14 residues. CDR1 is MNHEY and CDR2 is SMNVEV in the germline V gene (reference sequence). Trimming took 3 bases from V and 4 from J, leaving 10 bases between them. CDR3 protein: CASSFRRGNQPQHF. The CDR3 nucleotides read TGTGCCAGCAGTTTCCGGCGGGGGAATCAGCCCCAGCATTTT.

This clonotype was counted at least ten times. CDR3 bases: TGTGCCAGCAGCCCGAGTAGGGCATCAGAGACCCAGTACTTC. Its translation is CASSPSRASETQYF. The chain couples TRBV12-3 or TRBV12-4 to TRBJ2-5; D unclear. This CDR3 is built from 14 residues. Trimming took off 6 bases at V and 4 bases at J, with 15 bases between the two ends.

This clonotype appeared a few times. The chain uses TRBV12-3 or TRBV12-4 and TRBJ2-2; D not certain. The CDR3 extends over 15 amino acids. V gave up 5 bases and J gave up 4 bases, with 14 bases separating them. The CDR3 region has the DNA TGTGCCAGCAGTATACCGGGTTCAAGCACCGGGGAGCTGTTTTTT. Residues: CASSIPGSSTGELFF.

This clonotype was seen at least ten times. This rearrangement joins TRBV20-1 to TRBJ1-2; 7 bases match TRBD1. The ends lost 3 bases at V and 4 bases at J; junction bases unmatched: 5. Per germline, CDR1 DFQATT and CDR2 SNEGSKA (reference sequence). The CDR3 has 13 amino acids. The CDR3 reads CSARTGIAYGYTF. The DNA for the CDR3 is TGCAGTGCTAGGACAGGGATTGCCTATGGCTACACCTTC.

This clonotype was recorded at least ten times. The CDR3 DNA reads TGTGCCAGCAGCCGAAGGACAGGCGTTCATGGCTACACCTTC. Its protein product is CASSRRTGVHGYTF. This rearrangement joins TRBV5-8 to TRBJ1-2; TRBD1 matches at 7 bases. V shed 4 bases, J shed 6 bases, and the junction held 9 bases outside the gene matches. Looked up from germline, CDR1 is SGHTS and CDR2 is YDEGEE. The CDR3 contains 14 residues.

In this sample, this clonotype turned up a few times. The chain is built from TRBV7-9 and TRBJ1-4, with 7 bases that match TRBD1. This CDR3 is 14 amino acids long. With V trimmed by 4 bases and J by 7 bases, 6 bases remained unmatched. CDR1 and CDR2 from the germline V gene are SEHNR and FQNEAQ (reference sequence). CDR3 nucleotides: TGTGCCAGCAGCTCCTCGACAGGGTTTGAAAAACTGTTTTTT. This gives the protein CASSSSTGFEKLFF.

This clonotype came up a few times. J is TRBJ1-5 and V is TRBV6-5; D is ambiguous. Between the trimmed V and J ends, which lost 5 bases and 4 bases, there was a span of 15 bases. This CDR3 contains 15 residues. CDR1 MNHEY and CDR2 SVGAGI come from the germline V gene. The CDR3 sequence: CASSPLRVGNQPQHF. The DNA of the CDR3 is TGTGCCAGCAGTCCGTTAAGGGTTGGGAATCAGCCCCAGCATTTT.

J is TRBJ1-4 and V is TRBV5-1; D is uncertain. The germline CDR1 and CDR2 sequences are SGHRS and YFSETQ. The CDR3 loop spans 16 amino acids. V dropped 1 base and J dropped 0 bases, with 10 bases sitting between them. The CDR3 spells CASSLFADATNEKLFF. CDR3 sequence (DNA): TGCGCCAGCAGCTTGTTTGCGGATGCAACTAATGAAAAACTGTTTTTT.

J is TRBJ2-7 and V is TRBV12-3 or TRBV12-4; D perhaps matches TRBD2 (6 bases). Trimming left V 5 bases short and J 7 bases short, with 12 bases between. CDR3 size: 12 residues. The CDR3 nucleotides read TGTGCCAGCAGTCTCCGGGGGACGGAGCAGTACTTC. Protein: CASSLRGTEQYF.

Many counts were recorded for this clonotype. The rearrangement joins TRBV4-1 to TRBJ1-5; no reliable D call. Per the germline V gene, CDR1 is MGHRA and CDR2 is YSYEKL. The ends were cut back, 6 bases at V and 2 bases at J, with 17 bases in the middle. The CDR3 runs 16 residues. CDR3 sequence (DNA): TGCGCCAGCAGTTTGCGCTCCAAGTCGGGCAATCAGCCCCAGCATTTT. Amino acid sequence: CASSLRSKSGNQPQHF.

The rearrangement uses TRBV11-2 and TRBJ2-1; perhaps TRBD1 as D (6 bases). Trimming pared 5 bases from V and 2 bases from J, leaving 16 bases between. This CDR3 region has 16 residues. Germline loops: CDR1 SGHAT, CDR2 FQNNGV. CDR3 loop: CASSAGELGPYNEQFF. CDR3 DNA: TGTGCCAGCAGCGCAGGGGAGCTAGGGCCCTACAATGAGCAGTTCTTC.

This clonotype was seen a handful of times. The V call is TRBV11-2, the J call TRBJ1-5; possibly TRBD1 for D (5 bases). This CDR3 spans 14 amino acids. Germline values: CDR1 SGHAT, CDR2 FQNNGV. V was cut by 0 bases and J by 5 bases, with 8 bases left in between. CDR3 sequence reads: CASSLDGAYQPQHF. The CDR3 DNA reads as TGTGCCAGCAGCTTAGACGGGGCTTATCAGCCCCAGCATTTT. The full variable domain, with the rest looked up from reference TRBV11-2 and TRBJ1-5, is EAGVAQSPRYKIIEKRQSVAFWCNPISGHATLYWYQQILGQGPKLLIQFQNNGVVDDSQLPKDRFSAERLKGVDSTLKIQPAKLEDSAVYLCASSLDGAYQPQHFGDGTRLSIL.

In its sample, this clonotype was seen many times. The chain joins TRBV27 to TRBJ2-5, with TRBD2 identical over 12 bases. Germline V lookup: CDR1 MNHEY, CDR2 SMNVEV (reference sequence). Germline trimming cut 2 bases from V and 5 bases from J; bases unmatched to any gene: 3. The CDR3 loop spans 15 amino acids. CDR3 sequence (DNA): TGTGCCAGCAGTTTACTAGCGGGGGGGCGGGAGACCCAGTACTTC. It specifies CASSLLAGGRETQYF.

The rearrangement links TRBV15 to TRBJ1-5; D is undetermined. Trimming took 6 bases from V and 7 from J, leaving 13 bases between them. Germline V CDR1 and CDR2: LNHNV, YYDKDF (reference sequence). The CDR3 length is 13 residues. The CDR3 bases are TGTGCCACCAGTAACATGGGCGGACAGCCCCAGCATTTT. It is translated as CATSNMGGQPQHF.

V usage is TRBV5-1 and J usage is TRBJ1-4, with D maybe TRBD1 (6 bases). CDR1 and CDR2 (germline): SGHRS, YFSETQ. The CDR3 runs to 15 residues. V was shortened by 6 bases and J by 6 bases, with 18 bases between the two germline ends. CDR3 residues: CASTRSGTSDEKLFF. The DNA for the CDR3 is TGCGCCAGCACCCGTTCCGGGACATCGGATGAAAAACTGTTTTTT.

A few counts support this clonotype. The V gene is TRBV18, the J gene TRBJ1-2; D might be TRBD1 (6 bases). This CDR3 is built from 13 residues. The germline gives CDR1 KGHSH, CDR2 LQKENI. V was trimmed by 4 bases and J by 3 bases, leaving 9 bases between them. The chain's CDR3 is CASSHREDYGYTF. In DNA, the CDR3 is TGTGCCAGCTCACACAGGGAGGACTATGGCTACACCTTC.